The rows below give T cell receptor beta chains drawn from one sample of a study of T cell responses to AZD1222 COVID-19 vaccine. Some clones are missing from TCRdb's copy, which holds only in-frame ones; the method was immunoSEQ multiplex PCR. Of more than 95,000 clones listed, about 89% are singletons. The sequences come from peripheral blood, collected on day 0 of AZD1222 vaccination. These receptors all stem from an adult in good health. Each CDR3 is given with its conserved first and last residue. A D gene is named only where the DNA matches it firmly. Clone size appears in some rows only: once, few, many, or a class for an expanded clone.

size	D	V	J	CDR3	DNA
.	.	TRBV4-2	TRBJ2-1	CASSQSGGADEQFF	TGTGCCAGCAGCCAAAGTGGGGGGGCCGATGAGCAGTTCTTC
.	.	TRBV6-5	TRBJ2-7	CASSYSKGPGTYEQYF	TGTGCCAGCAGTTACTCGAAGGGTCCTGGAACCTACGAGCAGTACTTC
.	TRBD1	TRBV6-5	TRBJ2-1	CASRGTALYNEQFF	TGTGCCAGCAGAGGGACAGCCTTATACAATGAGCAGTTCTTC
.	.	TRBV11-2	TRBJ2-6	CASSSLRGSGANVLTF	TGTGCCAGCAGCTCCCTCAGGGGCTCTGGGGCCAACGTCCTGACTTTC
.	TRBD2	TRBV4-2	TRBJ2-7	CASSQEGRGDYEQYF	TGTGCCAGCAGCCAAGAAGGGCGGGGGGACTACGAGCAGTACTTC
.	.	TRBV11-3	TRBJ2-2	CASSLRDPGELFF	TGTGCCAGCAGCTTAAGGGATCCCGGGGAGCTGTTTTTT
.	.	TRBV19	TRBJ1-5	CASINDRLDDQPQHF	TGTGCCAGTATCAACGACAGATTGGACGATCAGCCCCAGCATTTT
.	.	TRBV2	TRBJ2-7	CASSDFQPTGYEQYF	TGTGCCAGCAGTGATTTTCAACCCACGGGCTACGAGCAGTACTTC
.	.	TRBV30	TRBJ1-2	CAWSVGGTAGYGYTF	TGTGCCTGGAGTGTAGGAGGGACCGCGGGCTATGGCTACACCTTC
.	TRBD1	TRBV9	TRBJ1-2	CASSVSITGGQGYTF	TGTGCCAGCAGCGTATCAATTACAGGGGGCCAGGGCTACACCTTC
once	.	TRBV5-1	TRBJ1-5	CASSLGRDQPQHF	TGCGCCAGCAGCTTGGGGCGGGATCAGCCCCAGCATTTT
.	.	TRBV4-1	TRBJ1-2	CASSLQLEIIYGYTF	TGCGCCAGCAGCCTCCAGTTAGAGATAATCTATGGCTACACCTTC
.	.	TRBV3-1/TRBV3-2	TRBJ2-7	CASSQDPATRQYF	TGTGCCAGCAGCCAAGATCCGGCCACTAGGCAGTACTTC
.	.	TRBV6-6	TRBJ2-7	CASSYRDIDYEQYF	TGTGCCAGCAGTTACCGGGACATAGACTACGAGCAGTACTTC
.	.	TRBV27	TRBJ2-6	CASSPYPHDSSGANVLTF	TGTGCCAGCAGTCCATATCCCCACGACAGCTCTGGGGCCAACGTCCTGACTTTC
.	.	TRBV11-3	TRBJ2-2	CASSSNTGELFF	TGTGCCAGCAGCTCGAACACCGGGGAGCTGTTTTTT
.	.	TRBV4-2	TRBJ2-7	CASTQTGGRDEQYF	TGTGCCAGCACCCAAACCGGGGGGCGGGACGAGCAGTACTTC
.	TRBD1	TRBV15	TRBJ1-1	CATSNRGSYTEAFF	TGTGCCACCAGCAACAGGGGGAGTTACACTGAAGCTTTCTTT
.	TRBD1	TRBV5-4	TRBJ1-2	CASRPQGAAYGYTF	TGTGCCAGCAGGCCCCAGGGGGCAGCCTATGGCTACACCTTC
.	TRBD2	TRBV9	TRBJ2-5	CASSPGTSGGWETQYF	TGTGCCAGCAGCCCTGGGACTAGCGGGGGTTGGGAGACCCAGTACTTC
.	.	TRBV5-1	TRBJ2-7	CASRTGGTGTYEQYF	TGCGCCAGCAGAACGGGGGGGACAGGGACCTACGAGCAGTACTTC
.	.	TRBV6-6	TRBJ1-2	CASSYSNLGDYTF	TGTGCCAGCAGTTACTCGAATCTCGGGGACTACACCTTC
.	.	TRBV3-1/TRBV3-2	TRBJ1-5	CASSQDGGSSNQPQHF	TGTGCCAGCAGCCAAGACGGGGGATCCAGCAATCAGCCCCAGCATTTT
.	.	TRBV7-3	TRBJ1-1	CASSGRSDSKEAFF	TGTGCCAGCAGCGGTAGATCGGACAGTAAAGAAGCTTTCTTT
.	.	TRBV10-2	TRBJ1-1	CASSESLGGLVLNTEAFF	TGCGCCAGCAGTGAGTCGTTAGGGGGGCTAGTATTGAACACTGAAGCTTTCTTT
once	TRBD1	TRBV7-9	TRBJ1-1	CASSGQGVWTEAFF	TGTGCCAGCAGCGGACAGGGGGTGTGGACTGAAGCTTTCTTT